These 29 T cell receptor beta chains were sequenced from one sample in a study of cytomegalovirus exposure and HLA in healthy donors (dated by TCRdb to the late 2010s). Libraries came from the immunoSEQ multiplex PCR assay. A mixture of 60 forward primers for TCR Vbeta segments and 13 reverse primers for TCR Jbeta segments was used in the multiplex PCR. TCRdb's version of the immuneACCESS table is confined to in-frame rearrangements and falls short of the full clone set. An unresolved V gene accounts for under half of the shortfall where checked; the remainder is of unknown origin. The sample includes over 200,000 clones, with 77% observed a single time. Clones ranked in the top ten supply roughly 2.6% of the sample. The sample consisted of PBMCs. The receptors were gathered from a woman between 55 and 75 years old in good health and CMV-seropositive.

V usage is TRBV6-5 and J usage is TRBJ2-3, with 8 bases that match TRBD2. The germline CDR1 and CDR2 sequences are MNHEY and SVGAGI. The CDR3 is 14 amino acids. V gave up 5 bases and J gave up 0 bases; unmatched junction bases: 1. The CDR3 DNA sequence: TGTGCCAGCAGTGCTAGCGGGAGCACAGATACGCAGTATTTT. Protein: CASSASGSTDTQYF.

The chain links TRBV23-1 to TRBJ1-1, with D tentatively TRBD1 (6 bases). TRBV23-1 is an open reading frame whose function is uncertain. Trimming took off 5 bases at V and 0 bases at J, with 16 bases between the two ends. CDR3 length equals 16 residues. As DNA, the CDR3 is TGCGCCAGCAGTGGGGGGGCAAGGGGAGTGAACACTGAAGCTTTCTTT. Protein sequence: CASSGGARGVNTEAFF.

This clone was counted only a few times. CDR3 region: CASSQDVGEPQHF. The CDR3 DNA is TGCGCCAGCAGCCAAGATGTGGGAGAGCCCCAGCATTTT. This sequence joins TRBV4-3 and TRBJ1-5; D is undetermined. Germline lookup yields CDR1 LGHNA and CDR2 YSLEER. V was shortened by 0 bases and J by 8 bases, with 8 bases between the two germline ends. The CDR3 contains 13 residues.

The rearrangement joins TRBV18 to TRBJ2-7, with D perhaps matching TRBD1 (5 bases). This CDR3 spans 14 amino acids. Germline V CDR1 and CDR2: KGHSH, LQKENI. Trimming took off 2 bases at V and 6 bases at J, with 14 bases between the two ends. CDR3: CASSPNRQGAEQYF. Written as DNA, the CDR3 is TGTGCCAGCTCACCAAACCGGCAGGGTGCCGAGCAGTACTTC. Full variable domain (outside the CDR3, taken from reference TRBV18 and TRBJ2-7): NAGVMQNPRHLVRRRGQEARLRCSPMKGHSHVYWYRQLPEEGLKFMVYLQKENIIDESGMPKERFSAEFPKEGPSILRIQQVVRGDSAAYFCASSPNRQGAEQYFGPGTRLTVT.

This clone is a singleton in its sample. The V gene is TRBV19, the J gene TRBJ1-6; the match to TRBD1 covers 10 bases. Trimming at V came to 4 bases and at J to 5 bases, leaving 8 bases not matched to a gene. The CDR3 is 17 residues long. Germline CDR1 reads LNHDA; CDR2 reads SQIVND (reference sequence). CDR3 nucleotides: TGTGCCAGTAGTACCCTTACCGGGACAGGGGATAATTCACCCCTCCACTTT. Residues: CASSTLTGTGDNSPLHF.

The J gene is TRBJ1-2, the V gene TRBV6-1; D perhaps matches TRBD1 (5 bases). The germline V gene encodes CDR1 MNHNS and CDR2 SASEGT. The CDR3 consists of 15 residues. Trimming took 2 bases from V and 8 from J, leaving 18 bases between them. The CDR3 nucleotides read TGTGCCAGCAGTGAAAGGATGGGGCAGGTCCCAGGCTACACCTTC. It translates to CASSERMGQVPGYTF.

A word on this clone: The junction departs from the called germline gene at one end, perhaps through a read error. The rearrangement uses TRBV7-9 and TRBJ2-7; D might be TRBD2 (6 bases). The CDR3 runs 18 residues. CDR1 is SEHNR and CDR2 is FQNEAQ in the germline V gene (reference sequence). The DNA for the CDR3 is TGTTCCAGCAGCCCCAGGGAGGACTGGGGTTACAAATCCTACGAGCAGTACTTC. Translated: CSSSPREDWGYKSYEQYF. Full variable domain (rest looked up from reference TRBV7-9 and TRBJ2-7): DTGVSQNPRHKITKRGQNVTFRCDPISEHNRLYWYRQTLGQGPEFLTYFQNEAQLEKSRLLSDRFSAERPKGSFSTLEIQRTEQGDSAMYLCSSSPREDWGYKSYEQYFGPGTRLTVT.

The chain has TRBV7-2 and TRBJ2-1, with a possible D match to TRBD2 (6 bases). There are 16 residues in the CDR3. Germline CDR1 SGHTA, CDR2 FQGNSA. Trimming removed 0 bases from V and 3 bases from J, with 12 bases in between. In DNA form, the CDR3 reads TGTGCCAGCAGCTTAGCGTCGGGACTCGACTACAATGAGCAGTTCTTC. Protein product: CASSLASGLDYNEQFF. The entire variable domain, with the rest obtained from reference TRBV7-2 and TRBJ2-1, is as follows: GAGVSQSPSNKVTEKGKDVELRCDPISGHTALYWYRQSLGQGLEFLIYFQGNSAPDKSGLPSDRFSAERTGGSVSTLTIQRTQQEDSAVYLCASSLASGLDYNEQFFGPGTRLTVL.

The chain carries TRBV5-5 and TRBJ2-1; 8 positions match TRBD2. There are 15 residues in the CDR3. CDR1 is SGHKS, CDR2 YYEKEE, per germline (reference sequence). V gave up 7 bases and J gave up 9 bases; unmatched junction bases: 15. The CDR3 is CASHWRGSGEAEQFF. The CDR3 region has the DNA TGTGCCAGCCACTGGAGGGGTAGCGGGGAGGCTGAGCAGTTCTTC.

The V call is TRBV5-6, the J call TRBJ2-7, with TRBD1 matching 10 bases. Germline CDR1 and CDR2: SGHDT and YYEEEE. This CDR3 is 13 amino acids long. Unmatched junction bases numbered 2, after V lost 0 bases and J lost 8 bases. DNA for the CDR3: TGTGCCAGCAGCTTGGGGGGACAGGGGCAGCAGTACTTC. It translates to CASSLGGQGQQYF.

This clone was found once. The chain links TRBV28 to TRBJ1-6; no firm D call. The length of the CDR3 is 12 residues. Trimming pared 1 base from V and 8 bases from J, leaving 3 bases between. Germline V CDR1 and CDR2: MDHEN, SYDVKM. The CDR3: CASSLSYSPLHF. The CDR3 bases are TGTGCCAGCAGTTTATCATATTCACCCCTCCACTTT.

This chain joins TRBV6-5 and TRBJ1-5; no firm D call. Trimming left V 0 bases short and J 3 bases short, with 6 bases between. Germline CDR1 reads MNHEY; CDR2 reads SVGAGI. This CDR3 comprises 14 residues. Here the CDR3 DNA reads TGTGCCAGCAGTTACTCGAGAACCAATCAGCCCCAGCATTTT. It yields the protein CASSYSRTNQPQHF.

Here the CDR3 DNA reads TGTGCCTGGAGTGTCACTCACTTTCCGGGAGAACCTGGAGAAAAACTGTTTTTT. This codes for CAWSVTHFPGEPGEKLFF. The chain uses TRBV30 and TRBJ1-4, with unresolved D. Germline-derived CDR1 and CDR2 are GTSNPN and SVGIG (reference sequence). Trimming left V 0 bases short and J 8 bases short, with 25 bases between. The CDR3 covers 18 residues.

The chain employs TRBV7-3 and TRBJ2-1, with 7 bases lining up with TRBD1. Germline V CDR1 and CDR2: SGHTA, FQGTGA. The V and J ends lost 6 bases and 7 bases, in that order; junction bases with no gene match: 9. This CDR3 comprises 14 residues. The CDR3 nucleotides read TGTGCCAGCAGACCGACAGGGATGGCGAATGAGCAGTTCTTC. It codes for CASRPTGMANEQFF. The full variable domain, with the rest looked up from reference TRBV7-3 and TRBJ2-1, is GAGVSQTPSNKVTEKGKYVELRCDPISGHTALYWYRQSLGQGPEFLIYFQGTGAADDSGLPNDRFFAVRPEGSVSTLKIQRTERGDSAVYLCASRPTGMANEQFFGPGTRLTVL.

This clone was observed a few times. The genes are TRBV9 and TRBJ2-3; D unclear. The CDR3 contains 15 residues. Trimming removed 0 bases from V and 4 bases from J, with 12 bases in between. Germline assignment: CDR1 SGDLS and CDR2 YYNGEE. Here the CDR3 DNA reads TGTGCCAGCAGCGTAGGGCTAGTGGCGGCAGATACGCAGTATTTT. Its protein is CASSVGLVAADTQYF.

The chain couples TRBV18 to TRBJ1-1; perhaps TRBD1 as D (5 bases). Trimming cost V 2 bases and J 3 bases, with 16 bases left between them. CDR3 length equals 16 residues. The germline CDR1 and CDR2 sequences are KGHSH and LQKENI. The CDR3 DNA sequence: TGTGCCAGCTCACCATGGATGGCAGGGTATGACACTGAAGCTTTCTTT. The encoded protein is CASSPWMAGYDTEAFF.

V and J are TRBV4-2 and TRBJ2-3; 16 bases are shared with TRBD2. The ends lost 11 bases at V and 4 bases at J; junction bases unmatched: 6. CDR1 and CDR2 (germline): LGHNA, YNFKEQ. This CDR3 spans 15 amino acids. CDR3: CASKGLAGGPDTQYF. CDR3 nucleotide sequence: TGTGCCTCAAAGGGACTAGCGGGGGGGCCAGATACGCAGTATTTT.

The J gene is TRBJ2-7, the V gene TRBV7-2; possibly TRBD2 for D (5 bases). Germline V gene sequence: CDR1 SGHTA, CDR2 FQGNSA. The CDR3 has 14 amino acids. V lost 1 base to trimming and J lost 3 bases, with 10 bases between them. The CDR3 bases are TGTGCCAGCAGCTTAGACTCGACTATCTACGAGCAGTACTTC. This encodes CASSLDSTIYEQYF.

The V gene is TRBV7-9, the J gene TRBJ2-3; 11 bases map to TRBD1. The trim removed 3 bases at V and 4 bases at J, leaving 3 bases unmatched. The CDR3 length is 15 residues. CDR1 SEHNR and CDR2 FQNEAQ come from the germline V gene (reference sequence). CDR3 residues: CASSLDRGQADTQYF. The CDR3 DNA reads TGTGCCAGCAGCTTGGACAGGGGGCAGGCAGATACGCAGTATTTT.

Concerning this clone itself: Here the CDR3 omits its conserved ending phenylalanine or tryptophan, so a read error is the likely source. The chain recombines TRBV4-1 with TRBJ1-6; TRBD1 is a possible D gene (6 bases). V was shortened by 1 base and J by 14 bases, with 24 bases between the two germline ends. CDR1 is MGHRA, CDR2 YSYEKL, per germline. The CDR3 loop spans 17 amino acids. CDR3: CASSQAGAGSTPGTLHL. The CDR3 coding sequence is TGCGCCAGCAGCCAAGCAGGGGCTGGATCTACCCCGGGTACCCTCCACCTT.

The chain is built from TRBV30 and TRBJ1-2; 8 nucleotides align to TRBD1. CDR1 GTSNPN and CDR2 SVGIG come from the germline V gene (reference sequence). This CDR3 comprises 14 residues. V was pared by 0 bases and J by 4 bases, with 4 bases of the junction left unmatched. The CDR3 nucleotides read TGTGCCTGGAGTGTAGGGGGGACAGGCTATGGCTACACCTTC. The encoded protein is CAWSVGGTGYGYTF.

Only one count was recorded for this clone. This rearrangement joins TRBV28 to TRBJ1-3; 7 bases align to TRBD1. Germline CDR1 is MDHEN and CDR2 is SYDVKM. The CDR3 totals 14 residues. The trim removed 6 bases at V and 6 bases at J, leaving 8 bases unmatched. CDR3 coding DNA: TGTGCCAGCAGGGAGGGACAGTCCTTAAACACCATATATTTT. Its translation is CASREGQSLNTIYF.

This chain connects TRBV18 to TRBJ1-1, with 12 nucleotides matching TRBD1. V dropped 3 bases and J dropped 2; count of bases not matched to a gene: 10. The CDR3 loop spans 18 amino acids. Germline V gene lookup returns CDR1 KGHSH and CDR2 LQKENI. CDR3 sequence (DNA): TGTGCCAGCTCACCGCAGGGACAGGGGGCTCAGGATAACACTGAAGCTTTCTTT. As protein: CASSPQGQGAQDNTEAFF.

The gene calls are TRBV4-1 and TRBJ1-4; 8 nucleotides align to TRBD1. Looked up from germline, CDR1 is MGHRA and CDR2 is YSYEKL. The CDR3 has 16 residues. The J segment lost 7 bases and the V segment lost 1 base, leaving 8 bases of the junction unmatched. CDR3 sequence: CASSQGHGQGSEKLFF. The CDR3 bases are TGCGCCAGCAGCCAAGGCCATGGACAGGGCAGTGAAAAACTGTTTTTT.

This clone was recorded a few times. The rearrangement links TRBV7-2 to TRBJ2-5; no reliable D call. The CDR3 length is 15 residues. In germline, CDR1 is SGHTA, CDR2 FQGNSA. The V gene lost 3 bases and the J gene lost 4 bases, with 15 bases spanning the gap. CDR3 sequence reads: CASSFSPSSTETQYF. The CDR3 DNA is TGTGCCAGCAGCTTTAGCCCTTCCAGCACAGAGACCCAGTACTTC.

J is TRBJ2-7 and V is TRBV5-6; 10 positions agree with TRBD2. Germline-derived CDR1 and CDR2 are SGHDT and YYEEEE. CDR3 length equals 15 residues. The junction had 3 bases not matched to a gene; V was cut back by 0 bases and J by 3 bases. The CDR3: CASSLGLAGGYEQYF. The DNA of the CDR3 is TGTGCCAGCAGCTTGGGACTAGCGGGCGGCTACGAGCAGTACTTC.

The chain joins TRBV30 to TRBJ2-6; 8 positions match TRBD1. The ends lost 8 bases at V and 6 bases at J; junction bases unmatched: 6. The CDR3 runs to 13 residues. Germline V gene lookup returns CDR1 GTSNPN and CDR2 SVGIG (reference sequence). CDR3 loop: CALGQGAANVLTF. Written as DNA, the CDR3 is TGTGCCCTGGGGCAGGGGGCGGCCAACGTCCTGACTTTC.

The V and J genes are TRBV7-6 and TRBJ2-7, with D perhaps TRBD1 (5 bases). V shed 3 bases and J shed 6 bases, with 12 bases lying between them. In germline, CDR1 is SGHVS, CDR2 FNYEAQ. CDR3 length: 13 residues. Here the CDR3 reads CASSFQGSGEQYF. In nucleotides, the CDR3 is TGTGCCAGCAGCTTCCAGGGATCGGGCGAGCAGTACTTC.

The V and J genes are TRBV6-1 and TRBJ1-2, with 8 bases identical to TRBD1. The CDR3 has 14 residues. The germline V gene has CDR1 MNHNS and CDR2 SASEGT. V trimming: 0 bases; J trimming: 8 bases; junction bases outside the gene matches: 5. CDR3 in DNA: TGTGCCAGCAGTGAAGCGCAGGGGGCGAGGGGCTACACCTTC. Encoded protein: CASSEAQGARGYTF.